This entry describes one T cell receptor beta chain. Antigen unknown. This sample is part of a study of STAT3 mutations in large granular lymphocyte leukemia. Overall study: Roughly half the longitudinally sequenced T-LGLL patients had canonical STAT3 mutations. General study points: In T-cell large granular lymphocyte leukemia, about half of patients showed multiple immunodominant subclonotypes. All newly emerging clones after therapy were STAT3 wild type.

The CDR3 consists of 21 residues. CDR1 is ENHRY, CDR2 SYGVKD, per germline. J was trimmed by 3 bases and V by 3 bases; bases with no gene match: 25. The assay was immunoSEQ multiplex PCR, and TCRdb's table has in-frame clones only and misses some. The data contain about 10,000 clones, around 49% of them singletons. The TCR sequence derives from a boy younger than 18 with T-cell large granular lymphocyte leukemia. Some clones in this sample may be carry-over from other donors' samples. Sequenced sample: peripheral blood mononuclear cells. The genes are TRBV10-3 and TRBJ2-7; 8 bases are shared with TRBD1. The CDR3 coding sequence is TGTGCCATCAGTGATTTAGGGCTTTCTGGAGGCGGGACAGGCAGTATCTACGAGCAGTACTTC. Residues: CAISDLGLSGGGTGSIYEQYF.